This TCR beta chain was captured in a study of blood T cell repertoires in COVID-19. The CDR3 has 13 residues. The germline V gene encodes CDR1 SNHLY and CDR2 FYNNEI. V lost 0 bases, J lost 4 bases, and 5 bases lay in between. This clone appeared a few times. The protocol was immunoSEQ multiplex PCR, while the TCRdb copy is restricted to in-frame clones and leaves out a portion. The table records approximately 140,000 clones, 70% to 90% of them present only once. The chain employs TRBV2 and TRBJ2-3; D uncertain. The sequencing input was peripheral blood. The source is a man aged 70-80 years with acute or convalescent COVID-19. The CDR3 DNA follows: TGTGCCAGCAGTGAAGCGCGGTCAGATACGCAGTATTTT. It translates to CASSEARSDTQYF.